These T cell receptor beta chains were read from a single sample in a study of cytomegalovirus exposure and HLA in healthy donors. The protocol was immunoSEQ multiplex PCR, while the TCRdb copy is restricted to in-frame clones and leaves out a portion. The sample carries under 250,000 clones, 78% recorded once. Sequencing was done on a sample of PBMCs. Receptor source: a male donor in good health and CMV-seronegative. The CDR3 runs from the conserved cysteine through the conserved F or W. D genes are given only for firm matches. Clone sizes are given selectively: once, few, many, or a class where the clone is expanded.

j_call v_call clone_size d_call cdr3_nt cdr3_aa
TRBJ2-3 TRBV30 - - TGTGCCTGGAGTAGACTAAACACAGATACGCAGTATTTT CAWSRLNTDTQYF
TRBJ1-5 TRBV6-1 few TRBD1 TGTGCCAGCAGCCGTAGGGACAGGGGAAATCAGCCCCAGCATTTT CASSRRDRGNQPQHF
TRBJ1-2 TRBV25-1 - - TGTGCCAGCAGTGAATGGGGGCAGTTATATGGCTACACCTTC CASSEWGQLYGYTF
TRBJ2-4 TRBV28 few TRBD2 TGTGCCAGCAGTCCCGGACCGGGACTAGCGGGAGAAAGGGCCAAAAACATTCAGTACTTC CASSPGPGLAGERAKNIQYF
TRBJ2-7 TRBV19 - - TGTGCCAGTAGTATAGCGGGACTCAACGAGCAGTACTTC CASSIAGLNEQYF
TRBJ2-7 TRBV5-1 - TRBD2 TGCGCCAGCAGCTTGGATCCTAGCGGAAGATACGAGCAGTACTTC CASSLDPSGRYEQYF
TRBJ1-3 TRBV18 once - TGTGCCAGCTCCGACAGTCTTTCTGGAAACACCATATATTTT CASSDSLSGNTIYF
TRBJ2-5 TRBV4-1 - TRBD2 TGCGCCAGCAGCCCATCGTCTACTAGCGGGAGTGAGACCCAGTACTTC CASSPSSTSGSETQYF
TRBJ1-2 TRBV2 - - TGTGCCAGCAGTGAAAACAGGAGCTACACCTTC CASSENRSYTF
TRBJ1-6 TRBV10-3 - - TGTGCCATCAGTTCAGGGTATAATTCACCCCTCCACTTT CAISSGYNSPLHF
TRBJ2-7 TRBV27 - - TGTGCCAGCAGTACCGGGACTGTCTCCTACGAGCAGTACTTC CASSTGTVSYEQYF
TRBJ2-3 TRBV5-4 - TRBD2 TGTGCCAGCAGCTCCGTCACTAGCGGGAGCACAGATACGCAGTATTTT CASSSVTSGSTDTQYF
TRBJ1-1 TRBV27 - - TGTGCCAGCAGTTTATGGGGGAGGGTCGGTTCTGAAGCTTTCTTT CASSLWGRVGSEAFF
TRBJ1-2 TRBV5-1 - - TGCGCCAGCAGCTTGGACCAGGCAGGGTTAGGTGGCTACACCTTC CASSLDQAGLGGYTF
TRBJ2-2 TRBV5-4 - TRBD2 TGTGCCAGCAGCTTTCACGGGACTAGCGGGAGCAGGGAGCTGTTTTTT CASSFHGTSGSRELFF
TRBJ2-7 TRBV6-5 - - TGTGCCAGCAGTTACGTCGGACAGACCTACGAGCAGTACTTC CASSYVGQTYEQYF
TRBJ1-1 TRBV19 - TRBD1 TGTGCCAGTAGTATCCAGGGGGCAGTGAGCACTGAAGCTTTCTTT CASSIQGAVSTEAFF
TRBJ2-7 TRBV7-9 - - TGTGCCAGCAGCCCAGCCAGGGCGTCCTACGAGCAGTACTTC CASSPARASYEQYF
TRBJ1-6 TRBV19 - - TGTGCCAGTAGAATGGAGAGCTCCTATAATTCACCCCTCCACTTT CASRMESSYNSPLHF
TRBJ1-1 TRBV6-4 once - TGTGCCAGCAGCGTGGGACAGAACACTGAAGCTTTCTTT CASSVGQNTEAFF
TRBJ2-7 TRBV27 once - TGTGCCAGCAGTTCAACTAGCTCTGTATTGCTTCACGAGCAGTACTTC CASSSTSSVLLHEQYF
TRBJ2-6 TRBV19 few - TGTGCCAGTAGACCCCTCTCTACTGGGGCCAACGTCCTGACTTTC CASRPLSTGANVLTF
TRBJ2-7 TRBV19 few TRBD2 TGTGCCAGTAGCAGACGCGGGACTAGCGGGAGTTCGGCCTACGAGCAGTACTTC CASSRRGTSGSSAYEQYF
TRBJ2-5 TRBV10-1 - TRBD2 TGCGCCAGCAGTAGAGCTAGCGGGGGAACCCAGTACTTC CASSRASGGTQYF
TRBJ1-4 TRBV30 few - TGTGCCTGGAGTGTCGAGGAAAAACTGTTTTTT CAWSVEEKLFF
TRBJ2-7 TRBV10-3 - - TGTGCCATCAGTGAGTCGGGCACGTTCTACGAGCAGTACTTC CAISESGTFYEQYF
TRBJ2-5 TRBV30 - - TGTGCCTGGGAACAGGGAATCCAAGAGACCCAGTACTTC CAWEQGIQETQYF
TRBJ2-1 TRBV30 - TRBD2 TGTGCCTGGAGTGTACGGCTAGCGGGATACAATGAGCAGTTCTTC CAWSVRLAGYNEQFF
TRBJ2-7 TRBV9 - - TGTGCCAGCAGCCTCACTAGCAAGCCCTACGAGCAGTACTTC CASSLTSKPYEQYF
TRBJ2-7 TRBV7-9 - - TGTGCCAGCAGTCCTTCCTACGAGCAGTACTTC CASSPSYEQYF
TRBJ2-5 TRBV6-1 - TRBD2 TGTGCCAGCAGTGATGATAAGGGACTAGCGGGAGAGACCCAGTACTTC CASSDDKGLAGETQYF
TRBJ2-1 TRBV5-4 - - TGTGCCAGCAGCCCGGAGGCCGCCTACAATGAGCAGTTCTTC CASSPEAAYNEQFF
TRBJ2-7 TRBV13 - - TGTGCCAGCGGCATTCTAGGCGGGTCGTCCTACGAGCAGTACTTC CASGILGGSSYEQYF
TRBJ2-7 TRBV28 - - TGTGCCAGCAGTTTATTGGGTGGGAGTTCCTACGAGCAGTACTTC CASSLLGGSSYEQYF
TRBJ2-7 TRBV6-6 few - TGTGCCAGCAGTCACGGGAGTGGGCAGTACTTC CASSHGSGQYF
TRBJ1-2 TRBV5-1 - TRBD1 TGCGCCAGCAGCCACGGACAGGGATATGGCTACACCTTC CASSHGQGYGYTF
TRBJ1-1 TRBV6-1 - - TGTGCCAGCAGTGTCGGGGAAACTGAAGCTTTCTTT CASSVGETEAFF
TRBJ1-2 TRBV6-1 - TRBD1 TGTGCCAGCAGTGCTTTGACAGGGGGGGACGCTGGCTACACCTTC CASSALTGGDAGYTF
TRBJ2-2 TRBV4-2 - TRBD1 TGTGCCAGCAGCCTCTTGACAGGGCTGGGGACCGGGGAGCTGTTTTTT CASSLLTGLGTGELFF